One and the same sample provided the 23 T cell receptor beta chains below, sequenced in a study of CD8+CD57+ T cells in acquired aplastic anemia. CDR3 and TCR beta VDJ profiling relied on a genomic DNA template. In TCRdb, the reads were re-called with MiXCR into one record per CDR3 protein. Of approximately 170,000 distinct CDR3 sequences listed, roughly 56% are singletons. Sequenced material: sorted CD4+, CD8+, or CD8+CD57+ T cells (not recorded which) from PBMCs. The receptors shown here come from a human donor in good health, serving as a control.

This clonotype showed up many times. The V call is TRBV6-5, the J call TRBJ2-7; perhaps D is TRBD1 or TRBD2 (6 bases each). Germline V gene data show CDR1 as MNHEY and CDR2 as SVGAGI. V was cut by 2 bases and J by 1 base, with 12 bases left in between. The CDR3 runs 15 residues. CDR3 loop: CASSYGGQGSYEQYF. CDR3 nucleotides: TGTGCCAGCAGTTACGGGGGGCAGGGATCCTACGAGCAGTACTTC.

With respect to this clonotype: A much larger clone sits a single nucleotide away, making a read error possible. The chain is built from TRBV6-5 and TRBJ1-2, with D unclear. The CDR3 runs 14 residues. Germline CDR1 reads MNHEY; CDR2 reads SVGAGI. The CDR3 sequence: CASGTATPNYGYAF. For the CDR3, the DNA is TGTGCCAGCGGCACAGCCACCCCTAACTATGGCTACGCCTTC.

This chain connects TRBV20-1 to TRBJ1-2, with TRBD1 matching over 7 bases. V lost 4 bases, J lost 3 bases, and 11 bases stayed unmatched. The CDR3 is 15 amino acids. CDR1 is DFQATT and CDR2 is SNEGSKA in the germline V gene (reference sequence). The DNA of the CDR3 is TGCAGTGCTACCAAGACAGGGAACCTGGACTATGGCTACACCTTC. This encodes CSATKTGNLDYGYTF.

The chain combines TRBV19 with TRBJ1-2, with 9 bases lining up with TRBD1. The CDR3 is 15 residues long. CDR1 and CDR2 from the germline V gene are LNHDA and SQIVND (reference sequence). V lost 3 bases to trimming and J lost 6 bases; unmatched junction nucleotides: 8. The CDR3 is CASSMTGTGIHGYTF. The CDR3 nucleotides read TGTGCCAGTAGTATGACCGGGACAGGGATTCATGGCTACACCTTC.

This clonotype was observed many times. The rearrangement joins TRBV7-6 to TRBJ2-5, with 12 bases lining up with TRBD2. Looked up from germline, CDR1 is SGHVS and CDR2 is FNYEAQ. V shed 3 bases and J 5 bases; nucleotides not matched to a gene: 4. The CDR3 sequence is 15 residues long. Written as DNA, the CDR3 is TGTGCCAGCAGCTTGAGAGGGACTAGCGGGGAGACCCAGTACTTC. Protein sequence: CASSLRGTSGETQYF.

This clonotype was found once. Just one base apart from a much larger clone, this may be a read error. The chain is built from TRBV10-3 and TRBJ2-7, with D maybe TRBD2 (5 bases). The V gene's germline CDR1 is ENHRY and CDR2 SYGVKD. Trimming stripped 4 bases from V and 7 bases from J, with 8 bases between. There are 11 residues in the CDR3. The CDR3 loop reads CAISAGNEQYF. CDR3 nucleotides: TGTGCCATCAGTGCGGGAAATGAGCAGTACTTC.

This chain links TRBV5-1 with TRBJ1-1; TRBD1 might be the D (6 bases). V lost 0 bases, J lost 3 bases, and 12 bases lay in between. The length of the CDR3 is 15 residues. The germline gives CDR1 SGHRS, CDR2 YFSETQ. CDR3 DNA: TGCGCCAGCAGCTTGGCCACAGGGCCGTACACTGAAGCTTTCTTT. It codes for CASSLATGPYTEAFF.

The chain links TRBV5-1 to TRBJ1-2; D gene ambiguous. CDR3 size: 14 residues. Deletions cut 0 bases from V and 4 bases from J, with 10 bases between. Germline lookup yields CDR1 SGHRS and CDR2 YFSETQ. The chain's CDR3 is CASSLAGYGYGYTF. CDR3 bases: TGCGCCAGCAGCTTGGCGGGGTATGGCTATGGCTACACCTTC. Full variable domain (missing parts from reference TRBV5-1 and TRBJ1-2): KAGVTQTPRYLIKTRGQQVTLSCSPISGHRSVSWYQQTPGQGLQFLFEYFSETQRNKGNFPGRFSGRQFSNSRSEMNVSTLELGDSALYLCASSLAGYGYGYTFGSGTRLTVV.

The chain is built from TRBV4-2 and TRBJ2-7; 8 nucleotides line up with TRBD1. Germline-derived CDR1 and CDR2 are LGHNA and YNFKEQ. After removal of 3 bases from V and 3 bases from J, the junction contained 7 bases not matched to a gene. This CDR3 has 15 amino acids. The CDR3 region is CASSHTRGPFYEQYF. CDR3 sequence (DNA): TGTGCCAGCAGCCATACCAGGGGGCCATTCTACGAGCAGTACTTC.

The chain carries TRBV19 and TRBJ1-5, with D perhaps matching TRBD1 (6 bases). The V and J ends lost 5 bases and 5 bases respectively, with 16 bases between them. Germline V CDR1 and CDR2: LNHDA, SQIVND (reference sequence). The CDR3 contains 15 residues. CDR3: CASSLGAQDYQPQHF. The DNA of the CDR3 is TGTGCCAGTAGTTTGGGGGCGCAGGATTATCAGCCCCAGCATTTT.

This clonotype was picked up many times. This chain uses TRBV30 with TRBJ1-2; D possibly corresponds to TRBD1 (5 bases). This CDR3 spans 12 amino acids. The germline V gene has CDR1 GTSNPN and CDR2 SVGIG (reference sequence). The V end lost 3 bases, the J end lost 4 bases, and 9 bases lay between the germline ends. CDR3 loop: CAWSTGAYGYTF. DNA for the CDR3: TGTGCCTGGAGCACTGGGGCCTATGGCTACACCTTC.

This clonotype was found many times. This chain links TRBV6-2 or TRBV6-3 with TRBJ1-2; D might be TRBD1 (5 bases). V was cut by 7 bases and J by 4 bases, with 22 bases left in between. CDR3 size: 16 residues. Germline V gives CDR1 MNHEY, CDR2 SVGEGT. The CDR3 sequence is CASTYPGGTNLYGYTF. CDR3 bases: TGTGCCAGCACCTACCCGGGTGGGACCAACCTCTATGGCTACACCTTC.

The chain joins TRBV24-1 to TRBJ2-7, with TRBD1 matching over 7 bases. Looked up from germline, CDR1 is KGHDR and CDR2 is SFDVKD. V was pared by 2 bases and J by 2 bases, with 5 bases of the junction left unmatched. The length of the CDR3 is 15 residues. CDR3 in amino acids: CATSDSRDSPYEQYF. The CDR3 DNA reads as TGTGCCACCAGTGATTCCCGGGACAGCCCCTACGAGCAGTACTTC.

This clonotype has ten or more counts. The CDR3 loop is CATSATTGSYGYTF. The DNA for the CDR3 is TGTGCCACCAGTGCCACGACAGGGTCCTATGGCTACACCTTC. This chain joins TRBV24-1 and TRBJ1-2; 7 bases match TRBD1. CDR3 length: 14 residues. J gave up 4 bases and V 5 bases, and 6 bases lay outside the gene matches. Germline V CDR1 and CDR2: KGHDR, SFDVKD.

The V gene is TRBV19, the J gene TRBJ1-6; 11 bases fit TRBD1. J was trimmed by 8 bases and V by 3 bases; bases with no gene match: 6. The CDR3 loop spans 16 amino acids. From germline, CDR1 is LNHDA and CDR2 SQIVND (reference sequence). This CDR3 is CASSMQGQGGYSPLHF. The DNA of the CDR3 is TGTGCCAGTAGTATGCAGGGACAGGGGGGATATTCACCCCTCCACTTT.

This clonotype was seen repeatedly, ten times or more. The chain recombines TRBV7-3 with TRBJ2-3, with TRBD2 identical over 10 bases. CDR3 length: 16 amino acids. Germline values: CDR1 SGHTA, CDR2 FQGTGA. V shed 1 base, J shed 4 bases, and the junction held 5 bases outside the gene matches. The CDR3 nucleotides read TGTGCCAGCAGCTTAAGAGCGGGGGGGTCGGCAGATACGCAGTATTTT. Translation gives CASSLRAGGSADTQYF. Full variable domain (remainder filled in from reference TRBV7-3 and TRBJ2-3): GAGVSQTPSNKVTEKGKYVELRCDPISGHTALYWYRQSLGQGPEFLIYFQGTGAADDSGLPNDRFFAVRPEGSVSTLKIQRTERGDSAVYLCASSLRAGGSADTQYFGPGTRLTVL.

This clonotype occurred once. The CDR3: CASSIGIGASGSHGTQYF. The DNA for the CDR3 is TGTGCCAGTAGTATTGGTATCGGGGCTAGCGGATCCCATGGTACGCAGTATTTT. The V call is TRBV19, the J call TRBJ2-3; 7 bases are a match to TRBD2. The CDR3 has 18 residues. CDR1 is LNHDA and CDR2 is SQIVND in the germline V gene (reference sequence). V shed 3 bases, J shed 8 bases, and the junction held 20 bases outside the gene matches.

This chain connects TRBV19 to TRBJ2-3; TRBD1 might be the D (5 bases). The CDR3 length is 14 residues. Looked up from germline, CDR1 is LNHDA and CDR2 is SQIVND (reference sequence). The ends were cut back, 3 bases at V and 4 bases at J, with 11 bases in the middle. The CDR3 is CASSIWAGSDTQYF. In DNA form, the CDR3 reads TGTGCCAGTAGTATCTGGGCAGGGTCAGATACGCAGTATTTT.

The genes are TRBV6-2 or TRBV6-3 and TRBJ2-3, with 9 bases identical to TRBD2. V lost 0 bases to trimming and J lost 5 bases; unmatched junction nucleotides: 12. The CDR3 runs 18 residues. Germline V gene sequence: CDR1 MNHEY, CDR2 SVGEGT. The CDR3 reads CASSYSSGGPPRKDTQYF. CDR3 sequence (DNA): TGTGCCAGCAGTTACTCTAGCGGGGGCCCCCCAAGAAAAGATACGCAGTATTTT.

This clonotype has only one observation. The V gene is TRBV20-1, the J gene TRBJ1-4; possible D gene TRBD1, 5 bases. The germline CDR1 and CDR2 sequences are DFQATT and SNEGSKA (reference sequence). The CDR3 consists of 14 residues. The V gene lost 5 bases and the J gene lost 8 bases, with 18 bases spanning the gap. The CDR3: CSARPNAGREKLFF. CDR3 DNA: TGCAGTGCTCGACCCAATGCAGGGAGAGAAAAACTGTTTTTT.

The chain employs TRBV5-1 and TRBJ2-7; D may be TRBD1 (5 bases). CDR1 is SGHRS, CDR2 YFSETQ, per germline. V was cut by 0 bases and J by 3 bases, with 13 bases left in between. The CDR3 runs 15 residues. In DNA form, the CDR3 reads TGCGCCAGCAGCTTGGAGGGGCCTGCCTTCTACGAGCAGTACTTC. Translated: CASSLEGPAFYEQYF.

The chain is built from TRBV25-1 and TRBJ1-1, with TRBD1 matching over 7 bases. The CDR3 spans 14 residues. With V trimmed by 8 bases and J by 1 base, 7 bases remained unmatched. Germline V gives CDR1 MGHDK, CDR2 SYGVNS. The CDR3 here is CASHRGGSNTEAFF. CDR3 bases: TGTGCCAGCCATCGAGGGGGCTCGAACACTGAAGCTTTCTTT.

CDR3 residues: CASSVRFRDAGPGRNIQYF. In nucleotides, the CDR3 is TGTGCCAGCAGCGTAAGGTTTCGGGACGCGGGGCCCGGAAGGAACATTCAGTACTTC. The chain uses TRBV7-2 and TRBJ2-4; possible D gene TRBD2, 6 bases. The V end was cut by 5 bases, the J end by 7 bases, with 30 bases between. This CDR3 has 19 amino acids. CDR1 is SGHTA, CDR2 FQGNSA, per germline. Based on the CDR3 plus reference TRBV7-2 and TRBJ2-4, the full variable domain is GAGVSQSPSNKVTEKGKDVELRCDPISGHTALYWYRQSLGQGLEFLIYFQGNSAPDKSGLPSDRFSAERTGGSVSTLTIQRTQQEDSAVYLCASSVRFRDAGPGRNIQYFGAGTRLSVL.